One and the same sample provided the 10 T cell receptor beta chains below, sequenced in a study of monozygotic twins with inflammatory bowel disease. Reprocessing the 5' RACE reads, TCRdb reports a single entry for every CDR3 protein and omits DNA. The sample table includes roughly 330,000 distinct CDR3 sequences. The specimen was blood. The receptors here all came from a human donor with ulcerative colitis or Crohn's disease, or a healthy co-twin of an affected twin (not recorded which).

The chain has TRBV18 and TRBJ2-7; TCRdb picks TRBD1, but there is no DNA to check that call. The CDR3 length is 15 residues. CDR1 KGHSH and CDR2 LQKENI come from the germline V gene. The CDR3: CASSPGLQGASEQYF.

The chain links TRBV10-2 to TRBJ2-7; TCRdb outputs TRBD1, but without DNA this stays unchecked. CDR1 and CDR2 (germline): WSHSY, SAAADI. The CDR3 has 15 amino acids. The CDR3 spells CASSEAGTGTYEQYF.

This chain links TRBV6-1 with TRBJ2-7; TCRdb's D call of TRBD1 is untestable without DNA. This CDR3 has 14 amino acids. Germline assignment: CDR1 MNHNS and CDR2 SASEGT. CDR3 in amino acids: CASRPSGGLFEQYF.

The chain couples TRBV20-1 to TRBJ1-4; there is no DNA to check the TCRdb D call of TRBD1. Germline V CDR1 and CDR2: DFQATT, SNEGSKA (reference sequence). This CDR3 region has 15 residues. The CDR3 sequence is CSARDRDKLGEKLFF.

This chain connects TRBV7-6 to TRBJ2-7. The CDR3 is 14 amino acids. Germline CDR1 and CDR2: SGHVS and FNYEAQ. CDR3 sequence: CASSLVRESYEQYF.

The chain links TRBV5-4 to TRBJ2-2; TCRdb picks TRBD2, but there is no DNA to check that call. The CDR3 length is 16 residues. Germline assignment: CDR1 SGHNT and CDR2 YYREEE (reference sequence). The chain's CDR3 is CASSDKREVNTGELFF.

The V and J genes are TRBV27 and TRBJ1-4; TCRdb reports TRBD1, a call that lacks DNA to check it against. The CDR3 totals 15 residues. CDR1 and CDR2 (germline): MNHEY, SMNVEV (reference sequence). The CDR3 is CASKPRQSANEKLFF.

The chain joins TRBV2 to TRBJ2-3. The CDR3 covers 13 residues. CDR1 is SNHLY, CDR2 FYNNEI, per germline. The CDR3 protein is CASTFDRTDTQYF. The entire variable domain, with the rest obtained from reference TRBV2 and TRBJ2-3, is as follows: EPEVTQTPSHQVTQMGQEVILRCVPISNHLYFYWYRQILGQKVEFLVSFYNNEISEKSEIFDDQFSVERPDGSNFTLKIRSTKLEDSAMYFCASTFDRTDTQYFGPGTRLTVL.

CDR3 amino acids: CASSPSGRKNTGELFF. The rearrangement joins TRBV28 to TRBJ2-2; lacking DNA, the TRBD2 call made by TCRdb goes unchecked. CDR1 is MDHEN and CDR2 is SYDVKM in the germline V gene. The CDR3 runs 16 residues.

The chain is built from TRBV20-1 and TRBJ2-7; there is no DNA to check the TCRdb D call of TRBD1. Germline CDR1 DFQATT, CDR2 SNEGSKA (reference sequence). CDR3 length equals 13 residues. The chain's CDR3 is CSIRGRAVYEQYF.